The next 20 T cell receptor beta chains were all read from a single sample in a study of monozygotic twins with inflammatory bowel disease. No DNA is given; TCRdb re-called the 5' RACE reads and lists each CDR3 protein once. The sample has approximately 160,000 distinct CDR3 sequences. Sequencing used blood. These receptors originate from a human donor with ulcerative colitis or Crohn's disease, or a healthy co-twin of an affected twin (not recorded which).

V gene TRBV5-1 combines with J gene TRBJ1-3. The germline gives CDR1 SGHRS, CDR2 YFSETQ. The CDR3 has 15 residues. The CDR3 loop reads CASSLDGSSGNTIYF. The complete variable domain, with remaining parts taken from reference TRBV5-1 and TRBJ1-3, reads KAGVTQTPRYLIKTRGQQVTLSCSPISGHRSVSWYQQTPGQGLQFLFEYFSETQRNKGNFPGRFSGRQFSNSRSEMNVSTLELGDSALYLCASSLDGSSGNTIYFGEGSWLTVV.

V is TRBV7-2 and J is TRBJ2-5. Germline-derived CDR1 and CDR2 are SGHTA and FQGNSA. There are 16 residues in the CDR3. The CDR3 protein is CASTWRVGPEQETQYF.

The rearrangement uses TRBV20-1 and TRBJ2-3. The CDR3 has 15 residues. Looked up from germline, CDR1 is DFQATT and CDR2 is SNEGSKA (reference sequence). The chain's CDR3 is CSASSGRWGTDTQYF.

The V gene is TRBV24-1, the J gene TRBJ2-1; TCRdb designates TRBD1, a call that cannot be tested without DNA. Germline lookup yields CDR1 KGHDR and CDR2 SFDVKD. The length of the CDR3 is 16 residues. CDR3 protein: CATSDFNSRRGYEQFF.

The rearrangement uses TRBV18 and TRBJ2-7; TCRdb outputs TRBD1, but without DNA this stays unchecked. Germline CDR1 and CDR2: KGHSH and LQKENI. The CDR3 runs to 16 residues. CDR3 residues: CASSPGTGWGSYEQYF.

The chain recombines TRBV12-3 or TRBV12-4 with TRBJ1-2. This CDR3 is built from 15 residues. CDR3: CASSPRALGGYGYTF.

The chain employs TRBV18 and TRBJ2-7. Germline CDR1 KGHSH, CDR2 LQKENI. The CDR3 length is 12 residues. The chain's CDR3 is CASSPSLGEQYF.

The chain couples TRBV12-3 or TRBV12-4 to TRBJ2-1; the D call of TRBD2 rests on TCRdb alone, since no DNA is present to check it. This CDR3 has 17 residues. The CDR3 loop is CASSFYAGGPQGNEQFF.

The chain combines TRBV20-1 with TRBJ2-1; TCRdb lists TRBD2, though no DNA is available to test this call. The CDR3 loop spans 12 amino acids. The germline CDR1 and CDR2 sequences are DFQATT and SNEGSKA (reference sequence). The CDR3 spells CSANQLTREQFF.

The gene calls are TRBV30 and TRBJ1-1; TCRdb indicates TRBD1, and absent DNA this call remains unverified. The CDR3 runs 13 residues. Germline V CDR1 and CDR2: GTSNPN, SVGIG (reference sequence). This CDR3 reads CAYAGQVNTEAFF.

J is TRBJ2-1 and V is TRBV12-3 or TRBV12-4. This CDR3 contains 14 residues. CDR3 residues: CASRELSSYNEQFF.

The chain links TRBV3-1 to TRBJ1-1; the D call of TRBD1 rests on TCRdb alone, since no DNA is present to check it. The CDR3 extends over 14 amino acids. Germline loops: CDR1 LGHDT, CDR2 YNNKEL (reference sequence). CDR3 amino acids: CASSPTGMNTEAFF.

The chain employs TRBV13 and TRBJ2-7; TCRdb proposes TRBD1, but this gene call is untestable without DNA. CDR1 is PRHDT, CDR2 FYEKMQ, per germline (reference sequence). The CDR3 spans 12 residues. This chain's CDR3 is CASRQGGYEQYF.

The chain uses TRBV5-1 and TRBJ2-1; as DNA is missing, the TRBD2 call by TCRdb cannot be tested. The CDR3 runs to 15 residues. CDR1 and CDR2 (germline): SGHRS, YFSETQ. This CDR3 is CASSPRLARYNEQFF. Drawing the rest from reference TRBV5-1 and TRBJ2-1, the complete variable domain is KAGVTQTPRYLIKTRGQQVTLSCSPISGHRSVSWYQQTPGQGLQFLFEYFSETQRNKGNFPGRFSGRQFSNSRSEMNVSTLELGDSALYLCASSPRLARYNEQFFGPGTRLTVL.

This chain links TRBV6-5 with TRBJ2-1; TCRdb's assignment of TRBD2 cannot be checked, as there is no DNA. The CDR3 is made up of 15 amino acids. In germline, CDR1 is MNHEY, CDR2 SVGAGI. The CDR3 loop reads CASSFSGRGYNEQFF.

This chain uses TRBV6-2 or TRBV6-3 with TRBJ1-1; no DNA is available, so the TRBD1 call from TCRdb remains unchecked. CDR3 length: 16 residues. The germline gives CDR1 MNHEY, CDR2 SVGEGT. The CDR3 spells CASRASGRRGATEAFF.

The genes are TRBV29-1 and TRBJ2-7; the TCRdb D gene call, TRBD1, has no DNA to confirm it. The CDR3 runs 11 residues. Germline lookup yields CDR1 SQVTM and CDR2 ANQGSEA. The CDR3 sequence: CSVRTTHEQYF.

J is TRBJ1-1 and V is TRBV10-2; the D call from TCRdb, TRBD1, cannot be confirmed without DNA. The length of the CDR3 is 17 residues. Germline CDR1 is WSHSY and CDR2 is SAAADI. CDR3 region: CASSNMAGAAWNTEAFF.

This chain uses TRBV29-1 with TRBJ1-3; TCRdb designates TRBD1, a call that cannot be tested without DNA. The CDR3 spans 14 residues. The V gene's germline CDR1 is SQVTM and CDR2 ANQGSEA. CDR3 loop: CSAATGTGEHTIYF.

The chain carries TRBV28 and TRBJ2-3; TCRdb's D call of TRBD1 is untestable without DNA. The CDR3 covers 16 residues. Germline V lookup: CDR1 MDHEN, CDR2 SYDVKM. CDR3 protein: CASSLPGDPSTDTQYF.